A single T cell receptor (beta chain) is shown here with its context. As yet, its antigen is unknown. The CDR3 contains 16 residues. CDR1 is SGHKS, CDR2 YYEKEE, per germline (reference sequence). The V and J ends lost 0 bases and 1 base respectively, with 13 bases between them. Production of TCR cDNA was by 5'RACE template switching, which also added a universal primer site and UMIs. TCRdb fed the 5' RACE reads into MiXCR, producing one record per CDR3 protein. The table has a few hundred thousand distinct CDR3 sequences, 8.5% to 10% seen once. This record belongs to a study of T cells after yellow fever vaccination. The overall study: Preparation of fractions with low cell numbers was performed using SMART-Seq v4 Ultra Low Input. Study outcomes and limitations: Only a small proportion of the clonotypes turned up in both the CD4 and the CD8 compartments, likely arising from convergent recombination. Most clones from primary vaccination resurfaced after the booster (around 95% CD4, 75% to 90% CD8).

V is TRBV5-5 and J is TRBJ2-5; weak D call: TRBD2 (6 bases). Material: CD4+ T cells sorted from PBMCs, obtained 5 days after the yellow fever booster vaccination. The clonotype originates from a man younger than 35 who received the YFV17D yellow fever vaccine. The CDR3 nucleotides read TGTGCCAGCAGCTTGGGCCTAGCGACGACCCAAGAGACCCAGTACTTC. As protein: CASSLGLATTQETQYF. Supplemented by reference TRBV5-5 and TRBJ2-5, the full variable domain reads DAGVTQSPTHLIKTRGQQVTLRCSPISGHKSVSWYQQVLGQGPQFIFQYYEKEERGRGNFPDRFSARQFPNYSSELNVNALLLGDSALYLCASSLGLATTQETQYFGPGTRLLVL.